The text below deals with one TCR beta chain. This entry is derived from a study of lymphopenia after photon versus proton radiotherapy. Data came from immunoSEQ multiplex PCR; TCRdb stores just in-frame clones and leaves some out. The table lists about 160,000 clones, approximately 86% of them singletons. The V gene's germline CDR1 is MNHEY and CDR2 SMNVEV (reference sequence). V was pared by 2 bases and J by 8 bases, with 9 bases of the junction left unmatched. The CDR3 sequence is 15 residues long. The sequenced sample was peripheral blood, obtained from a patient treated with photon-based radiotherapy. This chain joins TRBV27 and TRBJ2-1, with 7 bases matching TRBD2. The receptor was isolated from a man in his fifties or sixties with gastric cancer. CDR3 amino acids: CASSLEGGPLDEQFF. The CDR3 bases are TGTGCCAGCAGTTTAGAGGGAGGGCCTCTCGATGAGCAGTTCTTC.